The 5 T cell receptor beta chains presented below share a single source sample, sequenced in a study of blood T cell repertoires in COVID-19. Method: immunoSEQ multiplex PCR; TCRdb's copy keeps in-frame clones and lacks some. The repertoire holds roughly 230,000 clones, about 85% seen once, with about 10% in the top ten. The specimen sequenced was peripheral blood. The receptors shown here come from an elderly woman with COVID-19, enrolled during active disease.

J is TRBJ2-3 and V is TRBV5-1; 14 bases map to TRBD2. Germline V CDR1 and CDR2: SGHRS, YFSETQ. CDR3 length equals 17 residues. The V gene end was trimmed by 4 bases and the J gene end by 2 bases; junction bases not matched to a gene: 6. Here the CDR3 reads CASSKTSGGANTDTQYF. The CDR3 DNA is TGCGCCAGCAGCAAGACTAGCGGGGGGGCCAACACAGATACGCAGTATTTT.

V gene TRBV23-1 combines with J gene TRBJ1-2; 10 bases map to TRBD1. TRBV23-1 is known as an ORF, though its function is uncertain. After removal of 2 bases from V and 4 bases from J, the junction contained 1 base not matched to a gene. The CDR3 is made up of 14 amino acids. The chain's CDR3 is CASSQRTGGYGYTF. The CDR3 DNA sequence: TGCGCCAGCAGTCAACGGACAGGGGGCTATGGCTACACCTTC.

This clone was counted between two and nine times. This chain's CDR3 is CASSWTAGGAWPQHF. In DNA, the CDR3 is TGTGCCAGCAGCTGGACAGCGGGGGGTGCATGGCCCCAGCATTTT. The chain combines TRBV5-8 with TRBJ1-5; TRBD1 might be the D (6 bases). CDR1 is SGHTS and CDR2 is YDEGEE in the germline V gene. The V end lost 3 bases, the J end lost 9 bases, and 19 bases lay between the germline ends. There are 15 residues in the CDR3.

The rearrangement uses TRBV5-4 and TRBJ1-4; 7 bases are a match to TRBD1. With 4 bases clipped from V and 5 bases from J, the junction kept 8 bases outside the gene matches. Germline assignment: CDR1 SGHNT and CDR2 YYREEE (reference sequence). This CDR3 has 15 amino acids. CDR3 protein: CASSPGGQVNEKLFF. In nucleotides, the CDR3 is TGTGCCAGCAGCCCAGGCGGACAGGTCAATGAAAAACTGTTTTTT.

This chain's CDR3 is CASSPRRGISPLHF. CDR3 bases: TGTGCCAGCAGTCCCCGCCGGGGGATATCACCCCTCCACTTT. The chain joins TRBV6-5 to TRBJ1-6, with D possibly being TRBD1 (5 bases). The germline CDR1 and CDR2 sequences are MNHEY and SVGAGI. V was cut by 5 bases and J by 10 bases, with 15 bases left in between. The CDR3 extends over 14 amino acids.